This T cell receptor (beta chain) was obtained from a study of T cell responses to AZD1222 COVID-19 vaccine. General study findings and limits: Baseline seropositivity characterized only six AZD1222 recipients. The donors showed a predominance of white British ancestry and of females, with possible underestimation of clonal diversity.

Here immunoSEQ multiplex PCR was the method, and the copy in TCRdb shows in-frame clones only, minus some. In the table there are about 180,000 clones, 85% to 95% of which are singletons. Trimming shortened V by 0 bases and J by 4 bases, and 12 bases separated the two germline ends. The CDR3 totals 14 residues. Germline V CDR1 and CDR2: GTSNPN, SVGIG (reference sequence). The sample holds one count of this clone. The target antigen is unknown. The material was peripheral blood, obtained 28 days after the second dose of the MenACWY control vaccine. The TCR originated in an adult who received the MenACWY meningococcal vaccine as a control. This chain uses TRBV30 with TRBJ1-1, with no clear D. The CDR3 bases are TGTGCCTGGAGTGTACGCACAGCAAGCACTGAAGCTTTCTTT. It translates to CAWSVRTASTEAFF.